Listed below are T cell receptor beta chains from one sample, sequenced in a study of cytomegalovirus exposure and HLA in healthy donors. The protocol was immunoSEQ multiplex PCR, while the TCRdb copy is restricted to in-frame clones and leaves out a portion. This repertoire shows 150,000 to 200,000 clones, around 78% found once; its top ten account for under 2.5%. Sequenced input: PBMCs. These receptors were taken from a woman between 25 and 40 years old in good health and CMV-seropositive. CDR3s include the opening cysteine and the closing phenylalanine or tryptophan. Fields, in order: D gene, V gene, CDR3 length, J gene, clone size, CDR3 DNA, CDR3 protein. D genes are given only for firm matches. A clone size is listed for some rows: how often the clone was seen (once, few, many), or a class if it is expanded.

>TRBD1|TRBV28|13|TRBJ1-1|-
TGTGCCAGCAGACGGACAGGTGGGACTGAAGCTTTCTTT
CASRRTGGTEAFF
>-|TRBV28|14|TRBJ2-7|-
TGTGCCAGCAGTATAACAGGGATTGCGTCCGAGCAGTACTTC
CASSITGIASEQYF
>-|TRBV13|16|TRBJ1-6|-
TGTGCCAGCAGAATCGGACAGAGCTCCTATAATTCACCCCTCCACTTT
CASRIGQSSYNSPLHF
>TRBD1|TRBV7-2|14|TRBJ2-1|few
TGTGCCAGCAGCCGGGACAGGGGATACAATGAGCAGTTCTTC
CASSRDRGYNEQFF
>-|TRBV5-5|12|TRBJ2-3|-
TGTGCCAGCAGCTTGGCGGTAGATACGCAGTATTTT
CASSLAVDTQYF
>-|TRBV27|17|TRBJ2-7|few
TGTGCCAGCGAACTCCCCCCTAAGACAGGAACTCCCTACGAGCAGTACTTC
CASELPPKTGTPYEQYF
>-|TRBV7-2|16|TRBJ1-3|-
TGTGCCAGCAGCTCGGACACCACTACCTCTGGAAACACCATATATTTT
CASSSDTTTSGNTIYF
>-|TRBV28|13|TRBJ1-2|-
TGTGCCAGCAGGGAACAGACGGGAAATGGCTACACCTTC
CASREQTGNGYTF
>TRBD2|TRBV4-3|16|TRBJ2-1|-
TGCGCCAGCAGCCAAGATAACAGCGGGGGTCGCAATGAGCAGTTCTTC
CASSQDNSGGRNEQFF
>TRBD1|TRBV15|15|TRBJ1-5|once
TGTGCCACCGACCCGTCCGGGACAGGAGGTCAGCCCCAGCATTTT
CATDPSGTGGQPQHF
>-|TRBV7-9|17|TRBJ2-1|-
TGTGCCAGCAGCCCACGCAGGGGGGCACCCTCCTACAATGAGCAGTTCTTC
CASSPRRGAPSYNEQFF
>-|TRBV7-2|14|TRBJ2-7|-
TGTGCCAGCAGCTTAGGTGACACCTCCTACGAGCAGTACTTC
CASSLGDTSYEQYF
>TRBD2|TRBV6-6|15|TRBJ2-7|few
TGTGCCAGCAGTTACTTAGCGGGAGAGGGTTACGAGCAGTACTTC
CASSYLAGEGYEQYF
>-|TRBV9|16|TRBJ2-1|-
TGTGCCAGCAGCGTGGATCTAACTAGCCCACTAAGTGAGCAGTTCTTC
CASSVDLTSPLSEQFF
>TRBD2|TRBV9|16|TRBJ2-7|-
TGTGCCAGCAGCGTAGCTCCGACTAGCGGGAGTGGTGGGCAGTACTTC
CASSVAPTSGSGGQYF
>-|TRBV6-1|14|TRBJ1-5|-
TGTGCCAGCAGTGTGGCAGGGCTCAGGCAGCCCCAGCATTTT
CASSVAGLRQPQHF
>TRBD1|TRBV7-9|15|TRBJ1-1|few
TGTGCCAGCAGCTCCAGACAGGGAAGGAACACTGAAGCTTTCTTT
CASSSRQGRNTEAFF
>-|TRBV7-6|15|TRBJ2-7|-
TGTGCCAGCAGCTTAGAGGCGAAACGGGGACTCGAGCAGTACTTC
CASSLEAKRGLEQYF
>TRBD1|TRBV5-4|20|TRBJ1-5|-
TGTGCCAGCAGCTTAAGGGGTTTGCGACAGGGGGCGGCGAGCAATCAGCCCCAGCATTTT
CASSLRGLRQGAASNQPQHF
>TRBD1|TRBV30|12|TRBJ2-7|-
TGTGCCGGAGACAGGGTGACCTACGAGCAGTACTTC
CAGDRVTYEQYF
>-|TRBV19|14|TRBJ1-1|-
TGTGCCAGTAGTATGTCGTCTATGAACACTGAAGCTTTCTTT
CASSMSSMNTEAFF
>-|TRBV5-6|13|TRBJ1-1|few
TGTGCCAGCAGCTTCTATTCGTACACTGAAGCTTTCTTT
CASSFYSYTEAFF